The rows below give T cell receptor beta chains drawn from one sample of a study of CD8 T cells in ankylosing spondylitis. One entry per CDR3 protein, called by TCRdb with MiXCR from the 5' RACE reads. The profile covers a few hundred thousand distinct CDR3 sequences, with roughly 10% appearing a single time and 20% to 25% taken by the ten largest. Source material: blood, either unsorted or a sorted T cell fraction (not recorded which). These receptors all stem from a male donor with ankylosing spondylitis or in good health (not recorded which). Each CDR3 is given with its conserved first and last residue. D genes are given only for firm matches. Size is omitted from some rows. Given values are once, few, many or a class for expanded clones.

DNA	CDR3	D	length	V	J	size
TGTGCCAGCAGCCTACTACAGAAGAACACTGAAGCTTTCTTT	CASSLLQKNTEAFF	-	14	TRBV7-8	TRBJ1-1	many
TGTGCCAGCAGCAAAGACGGCATGAACACTGAAGCTTTCTTT	CASSKDGMNTEAFF	-	14	TRBV7-3	TRBJ1-1	many
TGCGCCAGCACCTTGGGAGGGCCCGGAGAGACCCAGTACTTC	CASTLGGPGETQYF	TRBD2	14	TRBV5-1	TRBJ2-5	many
TGCGCCAGCAGCTTGGGGGGGTGGAACACTGAAGCTTTCTTT	CASSLGGWNTEAFF	-	14	TRBV5-1	TRBJ1-1	few
TGTGCCAGCAGACCCAGGTCAGGTGGAAACACCATATATTTT	CASRPRSGGNTIYF	-	14	TRBV6-1	TRBJ1-3	many
TGCGCCAGCAGCTTGATGCAGGGAGGAGAGACCCAGTACTTC	CASSLMQGGETQYF	-	14	TRBV5-1	TRBJ2-5	many
TGCGCCAGCAGCCCGGCTCGGAATCAGCCCCAGCATTTT	CASSPARNQPQHF	-	13	TRBV5-1	TRBJ1-5	many
TGCAGTGCTAGAGACTTAGCGGCGGGGCTGGGGGCAGATACGCAGTATTTT	CSARDLAAGLGADTQYF	-	17	TRBV20-1	TRBJ2-3	many
TGTGCCAGCAGCCGGGGACCCCAAGAGACCCAGTACTTC	CASSRGPQETQYF	-	13	TRBV13	TRBJ2-5	few
TGTGCCAGCAGTTTCGGGGCAGGGGGTGGCTACGAGCAGTACTTC	CASSFGAGGGYEQYF	TRBD1	15	TRBV12-3/TRBV12-4	TRBJ2-7	many
TGCAGTGCGGGTACTAGCACAGATACGCAGTATTTT	CSAGTSTDTQYF	-	12	TRBV20-1	TRBJ2-3	-
TGTGCCAGCAGCTTAGTCGAGCAAGAGACCCAGTACTTC	CASSLVEQETQYF	-	13	TRBV7-2	TRBJ2-5	few
TGTGCCAGCAGTTCGACAGGGAATGGCTACACCTTC	CASSSTGNGYTF	TRBD1	12	TRBV27	TRBJ1-2	many
TGTGCCAGCAGCGCAAGGGAAGAGACCCAGTACTTC	CASSAREETQYF	-	12	TRBV7-2	TRBJ2-5	few
TGTGCCAGCAGCTGGACGCCGGGCCCTGGCACAGATACGCAGTATTTT	CASSWTPGPGTDTQYF	-	16	TRBV7-6	TRBJ2-3	-
TGTGCCAGCAGTGACCGGGACTCCTACGAGCAGTACTTC	CASSDRDSYEQYF	-	13	TRBV7-9	TRBJ2-7	many
TGTGCCAGCAGTTTAGGTCTCAGGGACGGCGAGCAGTACTTC	CASSLGLRDGEQYF	-	14	TRBV12-3/TRBV12-4	TRBJ2-7	few
TGTGCCAGCAGCTTTACGACAGCGGCCGGCTACACCTTC	CASSFTTAAGYTF	-	13	TRBV5-5	TRBJ1-2	many
TGCGCCAGCACGAGCGGGGGCCAAAACACCGGGGAGCTGTTTTTT	CASTSGGQNTGELFF	TRBD2	15	TRBV5-1	TRBJ2-2	few
TGTGCCAGCAGCCAGCTTAGCGGGGGGAGGAATGAGCAGTTCTTC	CASSQLSGGRNEQFF	TRBD2	15	TRBV3-1	TRBJ2-1	few
TGTGCCAGCAGTCGGGGAATAGCGGGGGCGGGCACAGATACGCAGTATTTT	CASSRGIAGAGTDTQYF	TRBD2	17	TRBV12-3/TRBV12-4	TRBJ2-3	-
TGTGCCATCAGCCCAGGGGGGTTGGATACGCAGTATTTT	CAISPGGLDTQYF	-	13	TRBV10-3	TRBJ2-3	many
TGTGCCATCCGATTTAGGGACCTCCCTCGGGTGACCCAGTACTTC	CAIRFRDLPRVTQYF	-	15	TRBV21-1	TRBJ2-5	-
TGTGCCAGCAGCGCCGGGACAGGGGGGCTTAATGAAAAACTGTTTTTT	CASSAGTGGLNEKLFF	TRBD1	16	TRBV9	TRBJ1-4	many